This TCR beta chain was recorded in a study of T cells in localized non-small cell lung cancer. Findings and limits, study-wide: Adjacent lung was found to contain a median roughly 60 of the top 100 tumor clones. Longer overall survival was linked to higher blood T cell density.

The CDR3 consists of 15 residues. Germline lookup yields CDR1 SGHVS and CDR2 FNYEAQ. Deletions cut 4 bases from V and 6 bases from J, with 16 bases between. Of note for this clone: The antigen is unknown.

The data were produced by immunoSEQ multiplex PCR, yet TCRdb's version contains in-frame clones alone and is incomplete. The sample records around 45,000 clones, approximately 90% being singletons. The source was PBMCs, collected before any cancer treatment. The chain carries TRBV7-6 and TRBJ2-1; D perhaps matches TRBD1 (6 bases). This receptor was identified in a man aged 40-75 years with stage II lung adenocarcinoma. The CDR3 region has the DNA TGTGCCAGCAGCTCGGGACACAGCGCGCTCAATGAGCAGTTCTTC. Translation gives CASSSGHSALNEQFF.